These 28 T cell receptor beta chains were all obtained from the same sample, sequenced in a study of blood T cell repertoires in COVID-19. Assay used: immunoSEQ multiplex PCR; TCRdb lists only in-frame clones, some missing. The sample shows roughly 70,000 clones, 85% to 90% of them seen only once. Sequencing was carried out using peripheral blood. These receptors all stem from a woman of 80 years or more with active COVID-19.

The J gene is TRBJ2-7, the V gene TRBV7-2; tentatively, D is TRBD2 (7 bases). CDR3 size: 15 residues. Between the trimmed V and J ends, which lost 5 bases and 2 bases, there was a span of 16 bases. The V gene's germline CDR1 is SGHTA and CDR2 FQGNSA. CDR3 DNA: TGTGCCAGCAGCCTTAGCGGAGGGGGGGCCTACGAGCAGTACTTC. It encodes CASSLSGGGAYEQYF.

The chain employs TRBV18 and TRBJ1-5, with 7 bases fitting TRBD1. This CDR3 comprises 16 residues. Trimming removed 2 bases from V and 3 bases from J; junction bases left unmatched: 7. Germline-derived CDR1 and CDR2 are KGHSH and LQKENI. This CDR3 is CASSPFDRDFNQPQHF. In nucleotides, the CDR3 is TGTGCCAGCTCACCATTCGACAGGGACTTCAATCAGCCCCAGCATTTT.

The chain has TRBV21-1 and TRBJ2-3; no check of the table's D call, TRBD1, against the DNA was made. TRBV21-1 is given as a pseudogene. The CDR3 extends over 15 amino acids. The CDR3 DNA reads TGTGCCAGCATCCTACAGGGGCCTAGCACAGATACGCAGTATTTT. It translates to CASILQGPSTDTQYF.

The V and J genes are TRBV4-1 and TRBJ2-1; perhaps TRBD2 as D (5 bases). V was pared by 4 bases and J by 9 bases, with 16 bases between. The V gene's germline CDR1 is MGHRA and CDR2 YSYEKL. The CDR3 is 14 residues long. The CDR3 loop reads CASSLPGTLSEQFF. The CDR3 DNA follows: TGCGCCAGCAGCCTTCCGGGAACCCTAAGTGAGCAGTTCTTC.

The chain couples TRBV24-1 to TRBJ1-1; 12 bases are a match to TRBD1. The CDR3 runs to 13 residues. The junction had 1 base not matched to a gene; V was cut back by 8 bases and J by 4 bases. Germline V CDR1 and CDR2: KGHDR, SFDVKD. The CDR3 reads CATKGQGATEAFF. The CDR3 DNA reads TGTGCCACCAAGGGACAGGGGGCCACTGAAGCTTTCTTT.

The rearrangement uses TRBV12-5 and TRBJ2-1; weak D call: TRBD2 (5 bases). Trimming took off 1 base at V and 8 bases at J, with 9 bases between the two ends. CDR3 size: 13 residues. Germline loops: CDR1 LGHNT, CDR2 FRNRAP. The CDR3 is CASGLGISDEQFF. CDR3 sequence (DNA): TGTGCTAGTGGTTTGGGAATTAGCGATGAGCAGTTCTTC.

As DNA, the CDR3 is TGTGCCAGCAGAGGGGGGGCCGCCTACAATGAGCAGTTCTTC. This translates into CASRGGAAYNEQFF. The chain has TRBV3-1 (or the pseudogene TRBV3-2) and TRBJ2-1; the D gene is possibly TRBD2 (7 bases). Germline V CDR1 and CDR2: LGHDT, YNNKEL (reference sequence). The V end lost 6 bases, the J end lost 2 bases, and 11 bases lay between the germline ends. The CDR3 length is 14 residues.

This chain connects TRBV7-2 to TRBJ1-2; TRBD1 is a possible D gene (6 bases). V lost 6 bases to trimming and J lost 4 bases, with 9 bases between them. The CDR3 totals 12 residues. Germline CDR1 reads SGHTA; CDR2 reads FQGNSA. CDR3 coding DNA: TGTGCCAGCAGACAGGGCCCCTATGGCTACACCTTC. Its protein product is CASRQGPYGYTF. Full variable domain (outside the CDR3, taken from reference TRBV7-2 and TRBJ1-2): GAGVSQSPSNKVTEKGKDVELRCDPISGHTALYWYRQSLGQGLEFLIYFQGNSAPDKSGLPSDRFSAERTGGSVSTLTIQRTQQEDSAVYLCASRQGPYGYTFGSGTRLTVV.

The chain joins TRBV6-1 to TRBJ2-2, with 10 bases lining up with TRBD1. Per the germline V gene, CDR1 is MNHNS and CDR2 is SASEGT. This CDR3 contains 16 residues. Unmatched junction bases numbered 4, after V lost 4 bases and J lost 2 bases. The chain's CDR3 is CASSAWDRGNTGELFF. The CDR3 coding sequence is TGTGCCAGCAGTGCCTGGGACAGGGGTAACACCGGGGAGCTGTTTTTT.

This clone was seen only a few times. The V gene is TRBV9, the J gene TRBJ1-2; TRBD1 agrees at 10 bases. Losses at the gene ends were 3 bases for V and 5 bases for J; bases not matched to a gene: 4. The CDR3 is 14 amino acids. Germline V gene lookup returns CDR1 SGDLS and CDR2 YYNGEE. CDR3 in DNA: TGTGCCAGCAGCGGAGACAGGGGGCGTTATGGCTACACCTTC. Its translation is CASSGDRGRYGYTF.

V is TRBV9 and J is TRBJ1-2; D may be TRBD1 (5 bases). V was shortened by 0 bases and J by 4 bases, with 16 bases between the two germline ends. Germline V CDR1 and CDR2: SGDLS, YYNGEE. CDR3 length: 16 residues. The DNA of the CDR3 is TGTGCCAGCAGCGTAGAAGGACATCTGGTGGGCTATGGCTACACCTTC. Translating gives CASSVEGHLVGYGYTF.

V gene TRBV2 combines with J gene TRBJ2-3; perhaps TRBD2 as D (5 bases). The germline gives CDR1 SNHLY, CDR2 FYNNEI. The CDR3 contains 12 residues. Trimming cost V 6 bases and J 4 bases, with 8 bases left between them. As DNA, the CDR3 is TGTGCCAGCAGCGTAGCGCCAGATACGCAGTATTTT. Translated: CASSVAPDTQYF.

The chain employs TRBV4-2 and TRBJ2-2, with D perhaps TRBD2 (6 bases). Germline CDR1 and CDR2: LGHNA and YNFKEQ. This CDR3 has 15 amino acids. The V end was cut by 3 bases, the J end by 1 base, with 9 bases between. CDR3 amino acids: CASSQTGLNTGELFF. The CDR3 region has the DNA TGTGCCAGCAGCCAGACGGGACTGAACACCGGGGAGCTGTTTTTT.

CDR3 region: CASSLARGGEQYF. The CDR3 DNA follows: TGTGCCAGCAGCTTAGCTCGGGGAGGGGAGCAGTACTTC. The chain joins TRBV7-2 to TRBJ2-7, with 7 bases that match TRBD2. Losses at the gene ends were 0 bases for V and 7 bases for J; bases not matched to a gene: 3. CDR1 is SGHTA and CDR2 is FQGNSA in the germline V gene. CDR3 size: 13 residues. Full variable domain (remainder filled in from reference TRBV7-2 and TRBJ2-7): GAGVSQSPSNKVTEKGKDVELRCDPISGHTALYWYRQSLGQGLEFLIYFQGNSAPDKSGLPSDRFSAERTGGSVSTLTIQRTQQEDSAVYLCASSLARGGEQYFGPGTRLTVT.

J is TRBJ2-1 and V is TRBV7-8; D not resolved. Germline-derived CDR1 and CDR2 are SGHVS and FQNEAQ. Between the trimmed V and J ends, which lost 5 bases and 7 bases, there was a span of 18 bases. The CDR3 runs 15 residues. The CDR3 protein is CASSTPTTGRNEQFF. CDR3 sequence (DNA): TGTGCCAGCAGCACCCCGACGACGGGTCGTAATGAGCAGTTCTTC.

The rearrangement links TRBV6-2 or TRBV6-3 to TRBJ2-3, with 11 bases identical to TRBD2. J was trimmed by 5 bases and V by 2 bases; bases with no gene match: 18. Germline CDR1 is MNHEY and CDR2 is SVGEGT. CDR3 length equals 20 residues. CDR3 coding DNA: TGTGCCAGCAGTTACCCCTTCTCCCCGAGACTAGCGGGATTGGAAGATACGCAGTATTTT. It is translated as CASSYPFSPRLAGLEDTQYF.

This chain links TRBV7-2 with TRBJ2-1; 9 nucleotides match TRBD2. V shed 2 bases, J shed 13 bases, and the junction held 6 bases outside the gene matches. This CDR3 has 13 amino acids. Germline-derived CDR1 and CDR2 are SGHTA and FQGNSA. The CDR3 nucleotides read TGTGCCAGCAGCTTATTGGGCGGGAGGGCCCAGTTCTTC. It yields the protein CASSLLGGRAQFF.

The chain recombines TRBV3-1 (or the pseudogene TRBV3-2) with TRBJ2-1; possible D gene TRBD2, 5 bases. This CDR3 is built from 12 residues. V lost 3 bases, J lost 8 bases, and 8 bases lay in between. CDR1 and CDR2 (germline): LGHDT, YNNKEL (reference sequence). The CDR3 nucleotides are TGTGCCAGCAGCCAGGCGGACTATGAGCAGTTCTTC. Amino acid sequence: CASSQADYEQFF.

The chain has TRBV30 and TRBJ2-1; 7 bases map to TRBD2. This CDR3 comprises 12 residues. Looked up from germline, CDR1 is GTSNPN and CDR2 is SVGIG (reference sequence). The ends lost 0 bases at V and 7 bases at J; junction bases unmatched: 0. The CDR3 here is CAWSVAGNEQFF. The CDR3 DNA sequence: TGTGCCTGGAGTGTAGCGGGGAATGAGCAGTTCTTC.

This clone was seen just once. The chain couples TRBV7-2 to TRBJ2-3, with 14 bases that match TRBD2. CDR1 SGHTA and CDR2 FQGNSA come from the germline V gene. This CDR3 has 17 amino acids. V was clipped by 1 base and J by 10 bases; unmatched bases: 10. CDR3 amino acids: CASSLGLAGGLAEAQYF. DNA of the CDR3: TGTGCCAGCAGCTTAGGACTAGCGGGAGGGCTGGCGGAAGCGCAGTATTTT.

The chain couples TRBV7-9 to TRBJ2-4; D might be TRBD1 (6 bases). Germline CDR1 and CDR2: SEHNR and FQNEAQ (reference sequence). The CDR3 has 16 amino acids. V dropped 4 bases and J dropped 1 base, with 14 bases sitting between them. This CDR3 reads CASSSTRTAAKNIQYF. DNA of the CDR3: TGTGCCAGCAGCTCGACAAGGACAGCCGCCAAAAACATTCAGTACTTC. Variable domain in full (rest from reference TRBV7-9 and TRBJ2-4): DTGVSQNPRHKITKRGQNVTFRCDPISEHNRLYWYRQTLGQGPEFLTYFQNEAQLEKSRLLSDRFSAERPKGSFSTLEIQRTEQGDSAMYLCASSSTRTAAKNIQYFGAGTRLSVL.

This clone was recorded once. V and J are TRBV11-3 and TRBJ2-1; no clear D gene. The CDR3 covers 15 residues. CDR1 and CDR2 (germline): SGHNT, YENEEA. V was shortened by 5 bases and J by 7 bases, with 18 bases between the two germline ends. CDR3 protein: CASSRNRLDGNEQFF. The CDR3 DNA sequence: TGTGCCAGCAGCCGAAACCGCCTAGACGGTAATGAGCAGTTCTTC.

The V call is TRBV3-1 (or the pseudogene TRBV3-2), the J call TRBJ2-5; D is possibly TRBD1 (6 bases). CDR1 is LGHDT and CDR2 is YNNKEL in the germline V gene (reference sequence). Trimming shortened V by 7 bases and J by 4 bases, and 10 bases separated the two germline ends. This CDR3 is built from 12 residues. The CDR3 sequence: CASTGGLETQYF. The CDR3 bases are TGTGCCAGCACTGGGGGCCTAGAGACCCAGTACTTC.

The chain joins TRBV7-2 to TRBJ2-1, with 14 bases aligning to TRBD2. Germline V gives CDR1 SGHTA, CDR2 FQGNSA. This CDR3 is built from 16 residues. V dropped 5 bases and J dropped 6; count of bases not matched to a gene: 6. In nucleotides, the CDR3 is TGTGCCAGCAGCGAAGACGGACTAGCGGGAGGCAATGAGCAGTTCTTC. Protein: CASSEDGLAGGNEQFF.

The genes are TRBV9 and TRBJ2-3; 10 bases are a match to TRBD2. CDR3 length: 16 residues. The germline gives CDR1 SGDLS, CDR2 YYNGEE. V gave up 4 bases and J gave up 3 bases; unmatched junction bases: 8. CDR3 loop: CASSPHASGRTDTQYF. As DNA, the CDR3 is TGTGCCAGCAGCCCCCACGCTAGCGGGAGAACAGATACGCAGTATTTT.

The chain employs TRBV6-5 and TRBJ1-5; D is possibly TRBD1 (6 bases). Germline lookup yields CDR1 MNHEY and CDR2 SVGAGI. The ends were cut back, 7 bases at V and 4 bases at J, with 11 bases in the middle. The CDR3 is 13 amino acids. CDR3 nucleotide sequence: TGTGCCAGCATTAGGGGGAGTAATCAGCCCCAGCATTTT. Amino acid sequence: CASIRGSNQPQHF.

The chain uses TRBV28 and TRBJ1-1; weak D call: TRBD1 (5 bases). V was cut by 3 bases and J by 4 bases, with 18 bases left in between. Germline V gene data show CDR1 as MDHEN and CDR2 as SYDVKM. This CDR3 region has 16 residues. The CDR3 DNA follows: TGTGCCAGCAGTTTTTGGGGCAGGGCGCGTATCACTGAAGCTTTCTTT. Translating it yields CASSFWGRARITEAFF.

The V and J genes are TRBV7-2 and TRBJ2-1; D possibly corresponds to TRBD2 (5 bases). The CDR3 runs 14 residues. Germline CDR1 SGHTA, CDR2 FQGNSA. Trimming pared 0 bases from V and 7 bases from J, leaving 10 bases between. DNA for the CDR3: TGTGCCAGCAGCTTAGCGGTGGCGGGTAATGAGCAGTTCTTC. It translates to CASSLAVAGNEQFF.